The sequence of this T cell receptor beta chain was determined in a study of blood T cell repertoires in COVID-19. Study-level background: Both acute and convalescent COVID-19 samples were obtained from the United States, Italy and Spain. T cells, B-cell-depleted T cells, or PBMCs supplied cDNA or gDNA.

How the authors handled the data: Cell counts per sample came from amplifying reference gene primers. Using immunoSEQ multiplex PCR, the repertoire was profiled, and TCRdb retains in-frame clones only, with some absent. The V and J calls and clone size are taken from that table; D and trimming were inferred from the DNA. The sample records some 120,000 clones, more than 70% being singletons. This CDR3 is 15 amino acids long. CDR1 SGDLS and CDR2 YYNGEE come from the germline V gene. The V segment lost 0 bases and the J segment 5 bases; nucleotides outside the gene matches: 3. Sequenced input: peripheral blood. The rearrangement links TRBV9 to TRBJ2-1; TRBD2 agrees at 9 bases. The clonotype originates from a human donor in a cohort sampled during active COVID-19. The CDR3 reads CASSVGLAGDNEQFF. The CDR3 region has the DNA TGTGCCAGCAGCGTAGGTTTAGCGGGAGACAATGAGCAGTTCTTC.